This is a list of T cell receptor beta chains from one sample in a study of CD8+CD57+ T cells in acquired aplastic anemia. MiXCR, applied by TCRdb to the reads, yields one record per CDR3 protein. The table records about 210,000 distinct CDR3 sequences, roughly 35% of them present only once. Sequences were obtained from sorted CD4+, CD8+, or CD8+CD57+ T cells (not recorded which) from PBMCs. Receptors were obtained from a human donor in good health, serving as a control. Each CDR3 is given with its conserved first and last residue. Fields, in order: V gene, clone size, J gene, D gene, CDR3 DNA, CDR3 protein. The D gene is left open where the match is weak. Expanded clones are given a class, and other clones once, few, many or no size at all.

V: TRBV20-1
size: many
J: TRBJ1-1
D: -
DNA: TGCAGTGCTAGTCTCTCTGGGGCGGGGGGCACTGAAGCTTTCTTT
CDR3: CSASLSGAGGTEAFF

V: TRBV20-1
size: -
J: TRBJ2-5
D: -
DNA: TGCAGTGCTAGCGGGGGCGCGTTGGGAGAGACCCAGCACTTC
CDR3: CSASGGALGETQHF

V: TRBV20-1
size: many
J: TRBJ1-2
D: -
DNA: TGCAGTGCCTGGCGAGGGGCGGATGGCTACACCTTC
CDR3: CSAWRGADGYTF

V: TRBV15
size: once
J: TRBJ2-3
D: TRBD2
DNA: TGTGCCACCAGCAGCTTGTTTGCTAGCGGGGGCCTGAGCACAGATACGCAGTATTTT
CDR3: CATSSLFASGGLSTDTQYF

V: TRBV10-3
size: -
J: TRBJ1-2
D: -
DNA: TGTGCCATCAGCGACCAGGGGATATCCTATGGCTACACCTTC
CDR3: CAISDQGISYGYTF

V: TRBV7-2
size: many
J: TRBJ2-1
D: TRBD2
DNA: TGTGCCAGCAGTTTTCACGGGGGGGCAGGGGAGCAGTTCTTC
CDR3: CASSFHGGAGEQFF

V: TRBV6-5
size: many
J: TRBJ2-1
D: -
DNA: TGTGCCAGCAGTTACTTAGCTGAGCAGTTCTTC
CDR3: CASSYLAEQFF

V: TRBV5-1
size: few
J: TRBJ2-3
D: TRBD2
DNA: TGCGCCAGCAGCAGAGCGGGGGGGCCGGGGATAGATACGCAGTATTTT
CDR3: CASSRAGGPGIDTQYF

V: TRBV7-3
size: many
J: TRBJ2-3
D: -
DNA: TGTGCCAGCAGCTTAACGGGGGCGTGGGGAGAGAGGTATTTT
CDR3: CASSLTGAWGERYF

V: TRBV19
size: many
J: TRBJ1-5
D: -
DNA: TGTGCCAGTAGTAGGCCCACTCAGCCCCAGCATTTT
CDR3: CASSRPTQPQHF

V: TRBV9
size: -
J: TRBJ2-1
D: -
DNA: TGTGCCAGCAGCGTTGATGCGGGAAGGGGCAATGAGCAGTTCTTC
CDR3: CASSVDAGRGNEQFF

V: TRBV9
size: -
J: TRBJ2-5
D: -
DNA: TGTGCCAGCAGCCCACCGGGGGAGACCCAGTACTTC
CDR3: CASSPPGETQYF

V: TRBV12-3/TRBV12-4
size: -
J: TRBJ1-2
D: -
DNA: TGTGCCAGCAGTTACCGGGGAATCGGTAGCTATGGCTACACCTTC
CDR3: CASSYRGIGSYGYTF

V: TRBV5-5
size: few
J: TRBJ1-1
D: -
DNA: TGTGCCAGCAGCTTGGAGCCTACATTTGGCGAAGCTTTCTTT
CDR3: CASSLEPTFGEAFF

V: TRBV2
size: -
J: TRBJ2-3
D: -
DNA: TGTGCCAGCGCGACAGATACGCAGTATTTT
CDR3: CASATDTQYF

V: TRBV6-1
size: many
J: TRBJ2-7
D: -
DNA: TGTGCCAGCAGTGAAGAGCCAGGGAGATCTACGGAGCAGTACTTC
CDR3: CASSEEPGRSTEQYF

V: TRBV14
size: many
J: TRBJ2-1
D: -
DNA: TGTGCCAGCAGTAGCCAAAGCTCCTACAATGAGCAGTTCTTC
CDR3: CASSSQSSYNEQFF

V: TRBV7-9
size: few
J: TRBJ2-7
D: TRBD1
DNA: TGTGCCAGCAGCTCTTGGACAGGGGCAAACGAGCAGTACTTC
CDR3: CASSSWTGANEQYF

V: TRBV29-1
size: many
J: TRBJ2-3
D: -
DNA: TGCAGCGTCCGTGACCCCGCAAATACGCAGTATTTT
CDR3: CSVRDPANTQYF